This T cell receptor (beta chain) was profiled in a study of cytomegalovirus exposure and HLA in healthy donors. The study, taken as a whole, reports: Reports indicated that the classifier achieved high specificity and sensitivity in diagnosing cytomegalovirus status.

Each donor was healthy, and each was a bone marrow donor. V dropped 3 bases and J dropped 1 base, with 9 bases sitting between them. Germline V gene lookup returns CDR1 LNHDA and CDR2 SQIVND (reference sequence). This CDR3 comprises 14 residues. PCR used 60 Vbeta primers and 13 Jbeta primers. Only in-frame clones appear in the TCRdb table, and some are missing; sequencing was by immunoSEQ multiplex PCR. This table has about 130,000 clones, approximately 62% appearing once. This clone was recorded a few times. Its antigen is unknown. This TCR was recovered from a human donor in good health. The rearrangement joins TRBV19 to TRBJ1-1; D remains ambiguous. The sample was PBMCs. CDR3 loop: CASSILSANTEAFF. The CDR3 DNA reads as TGTGCCAGTAGTATTTTGAGTGCGAACACTGAAGCTTTCTTT.